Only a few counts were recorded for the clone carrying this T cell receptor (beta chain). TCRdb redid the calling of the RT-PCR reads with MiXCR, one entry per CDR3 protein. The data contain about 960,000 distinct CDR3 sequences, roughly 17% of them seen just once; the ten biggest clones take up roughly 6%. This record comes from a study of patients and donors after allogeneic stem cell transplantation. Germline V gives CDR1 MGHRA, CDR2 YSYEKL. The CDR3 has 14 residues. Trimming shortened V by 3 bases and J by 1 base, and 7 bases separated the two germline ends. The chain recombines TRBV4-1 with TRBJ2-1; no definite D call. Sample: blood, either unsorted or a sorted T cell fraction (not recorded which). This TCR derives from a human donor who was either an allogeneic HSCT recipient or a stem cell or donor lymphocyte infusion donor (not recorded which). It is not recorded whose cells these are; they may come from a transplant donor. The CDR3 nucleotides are TGCGCCAGCAGCCACTGGAAATCCTACAATGAGCAGTTCTTC. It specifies CASSHWKSYNEQFF.